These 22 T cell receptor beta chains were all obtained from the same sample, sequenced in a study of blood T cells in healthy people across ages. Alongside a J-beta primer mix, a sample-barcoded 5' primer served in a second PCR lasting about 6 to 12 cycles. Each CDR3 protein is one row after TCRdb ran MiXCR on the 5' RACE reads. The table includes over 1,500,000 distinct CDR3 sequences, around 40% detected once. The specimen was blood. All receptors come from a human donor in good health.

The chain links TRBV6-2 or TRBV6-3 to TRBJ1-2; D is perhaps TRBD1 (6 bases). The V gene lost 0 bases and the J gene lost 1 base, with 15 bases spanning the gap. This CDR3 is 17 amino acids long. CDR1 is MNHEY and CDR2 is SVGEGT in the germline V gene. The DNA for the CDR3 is TGTGCCAGCAGTTACTCCAGGGGACCTACTCTTAACTATGGCTACACCTTC. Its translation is CASSYSRGPTLNYGYTF.

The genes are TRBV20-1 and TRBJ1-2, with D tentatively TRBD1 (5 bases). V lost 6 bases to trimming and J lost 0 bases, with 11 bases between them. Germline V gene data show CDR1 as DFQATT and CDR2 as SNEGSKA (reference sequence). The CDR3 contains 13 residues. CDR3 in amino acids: CSAGVTANYGYTF. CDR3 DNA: TGCAGTGCAGGGGTGACAGCTAACTATGGCTACACCTTC.

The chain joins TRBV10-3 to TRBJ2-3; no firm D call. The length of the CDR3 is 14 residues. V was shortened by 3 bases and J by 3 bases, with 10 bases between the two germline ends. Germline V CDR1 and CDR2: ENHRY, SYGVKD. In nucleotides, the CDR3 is TGTGCCATCAGTGATGTGGTTGGGACAGATACGCAGTATTTT. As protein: CAISDVVGTDTQYF.

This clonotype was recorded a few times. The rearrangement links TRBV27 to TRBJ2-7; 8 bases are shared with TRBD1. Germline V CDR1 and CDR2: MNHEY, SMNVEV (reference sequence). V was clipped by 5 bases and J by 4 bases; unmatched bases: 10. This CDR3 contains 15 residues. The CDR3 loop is CASSPWVRGPYEQYF. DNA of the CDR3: TGTGCCAGCAGTCCCTGGGTCAGGGGGCCATACGAGCAGTACTTC.

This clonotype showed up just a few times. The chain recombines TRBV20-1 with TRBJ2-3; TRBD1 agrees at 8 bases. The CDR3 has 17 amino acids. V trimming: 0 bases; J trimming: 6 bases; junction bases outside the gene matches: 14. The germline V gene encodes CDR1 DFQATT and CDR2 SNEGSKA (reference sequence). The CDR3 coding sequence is TGCAGTGCTAGAGATGTTGGACAGGGAAGTGGTGTGGATACGCAGTATTTT. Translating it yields CSARDVGQGSGVDTQYF.

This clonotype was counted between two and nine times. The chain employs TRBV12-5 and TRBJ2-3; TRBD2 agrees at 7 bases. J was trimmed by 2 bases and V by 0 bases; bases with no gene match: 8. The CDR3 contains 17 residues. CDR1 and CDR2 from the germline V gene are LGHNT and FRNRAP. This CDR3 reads CASGLVLAGVTTDTQYF. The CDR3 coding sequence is TGTGCTAGTGGTTTGGTTCTCGCGGGGGTCACCACAGATACGCAGTATTTT.

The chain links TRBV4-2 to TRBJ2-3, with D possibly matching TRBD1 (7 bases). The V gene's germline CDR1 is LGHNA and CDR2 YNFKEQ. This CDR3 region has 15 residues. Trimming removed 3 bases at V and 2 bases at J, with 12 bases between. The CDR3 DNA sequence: TGTGCCAGCAGCCAGGCGGGACAGATCACAGATACGCAGTATTTT. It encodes CASSQAGQITDTQYF.

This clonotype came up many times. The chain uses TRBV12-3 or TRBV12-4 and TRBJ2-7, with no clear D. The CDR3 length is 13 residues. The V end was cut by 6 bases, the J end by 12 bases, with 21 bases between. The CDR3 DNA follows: TGTGCCAGCAGCCATGATGACCCATACATCCCGTACTTC. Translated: CASSHDDPYIPYF.

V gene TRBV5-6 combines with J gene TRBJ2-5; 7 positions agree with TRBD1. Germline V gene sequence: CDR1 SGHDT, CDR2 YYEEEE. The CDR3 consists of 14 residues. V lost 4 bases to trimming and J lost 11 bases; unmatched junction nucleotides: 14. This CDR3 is CASSPGTAYNGQYF. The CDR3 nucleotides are TGTGCCAGCAGCCCGGGGACAGCGTATAACGGGCAGTACTTC.

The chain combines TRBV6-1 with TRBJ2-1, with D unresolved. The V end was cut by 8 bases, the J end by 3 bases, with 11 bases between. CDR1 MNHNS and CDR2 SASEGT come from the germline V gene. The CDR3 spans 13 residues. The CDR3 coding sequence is TGTGCCAGCGAAGCCCTACTCTACAATGAGCAGTTCTTC. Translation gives CASEALLYNEQFF.

The CDR3 loop reads CASSQRAGGNTDTQYF. CDR3 sequence (DNA): TGTGCCAGCAGCCAGCGAGCGGGGGGTAATACAGATACGCAGTATTTT. The chain uses TRBV3-1 and TRBJ2-3; 9 nucleotides line up with TRBD2. The CDR3 totals 16 residues. Germline trimming cut 3 bases from V and 3 bases from J; bases unmatched to any gene: 7. Per germline, CDR1 LGHDT and CDR2 YNNKEL (reference sequence).

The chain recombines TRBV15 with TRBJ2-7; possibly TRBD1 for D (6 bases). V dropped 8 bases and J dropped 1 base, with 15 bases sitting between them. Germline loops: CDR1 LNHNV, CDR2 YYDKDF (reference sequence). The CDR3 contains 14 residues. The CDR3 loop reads CATASGTPSYEQYF. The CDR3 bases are TGTGCCACCGCCTCCGGGACACCATCCTACGAGCAGTACTTC.

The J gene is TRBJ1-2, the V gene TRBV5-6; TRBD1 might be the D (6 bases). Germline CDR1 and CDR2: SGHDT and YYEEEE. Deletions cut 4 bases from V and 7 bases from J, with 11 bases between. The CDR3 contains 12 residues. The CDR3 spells CASSATGPGYTF. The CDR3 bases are TGTGCCAGCAGCGCAACAGGGCCTGGCTACACCTTC.

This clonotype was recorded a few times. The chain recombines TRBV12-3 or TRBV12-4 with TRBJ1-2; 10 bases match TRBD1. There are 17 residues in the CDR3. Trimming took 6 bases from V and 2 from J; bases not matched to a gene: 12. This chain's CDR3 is CASRVRDRGAANYGYTF. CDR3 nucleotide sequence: TGTGCCAGCAGGGTCCGGGACAGGGGCGCCGCCAACTATGGCTACACCTTC.

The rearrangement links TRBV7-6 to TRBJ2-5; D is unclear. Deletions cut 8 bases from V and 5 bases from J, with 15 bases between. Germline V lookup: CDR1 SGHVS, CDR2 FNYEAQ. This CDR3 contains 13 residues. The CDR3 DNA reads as TGTGCCAGCCACAGTGCCCGGTCCGAGACCCAGTACTTC. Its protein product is CASHSARSETQYF.

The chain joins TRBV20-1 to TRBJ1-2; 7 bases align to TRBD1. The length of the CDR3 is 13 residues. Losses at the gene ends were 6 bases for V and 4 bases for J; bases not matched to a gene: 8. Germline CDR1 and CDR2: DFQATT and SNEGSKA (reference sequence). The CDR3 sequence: CSAQGVGPYGYTF. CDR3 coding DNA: TGCAGTGCCCAGGGGGTTGGTCCCTATGGCTACACCTTC.

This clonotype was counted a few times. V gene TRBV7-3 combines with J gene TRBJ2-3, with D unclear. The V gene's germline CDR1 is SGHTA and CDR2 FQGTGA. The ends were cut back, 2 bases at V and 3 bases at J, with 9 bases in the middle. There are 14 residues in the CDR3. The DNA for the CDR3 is TGTGCCAGCAGCTTAGAGGTTACAACAGATACGCAGTATTTT. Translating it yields CASSLEVTTDTQYF.

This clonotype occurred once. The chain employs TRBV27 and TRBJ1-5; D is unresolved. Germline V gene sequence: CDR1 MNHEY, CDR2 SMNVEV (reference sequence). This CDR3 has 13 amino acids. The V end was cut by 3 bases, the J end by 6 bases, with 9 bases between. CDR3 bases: TGTGCCAGCAGTTTCTCAGTAGGTCAGCCCCAGCATTTT. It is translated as CASSFSVGQPQHF.

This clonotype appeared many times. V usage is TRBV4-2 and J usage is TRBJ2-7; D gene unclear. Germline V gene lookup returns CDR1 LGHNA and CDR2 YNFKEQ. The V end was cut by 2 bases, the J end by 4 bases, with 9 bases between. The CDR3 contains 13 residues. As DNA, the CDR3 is TGTGCCAGCAGCCAATTATTGTCGTACGAGCAGTACTTC. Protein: CASSQLLSYEQYF.

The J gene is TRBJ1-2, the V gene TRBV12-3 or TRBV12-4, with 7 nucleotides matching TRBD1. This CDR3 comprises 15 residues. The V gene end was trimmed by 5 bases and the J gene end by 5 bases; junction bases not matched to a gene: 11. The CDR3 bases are TGTGCCAGCAGTCCCACAGGGGCCCCTAGGTATGGCTACACCTTC. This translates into CASSPTGAPRYGYTF.

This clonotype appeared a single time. DNA of the CDR3: TGTGCCAGCTCACCACAGACACGCGATGGCTACACCTTC. It translates to CASSPQTRDGYTF. The V and J genes are TRBV18 and TRBJ1-2, with D uncertain. The CDR3 contains 13 residues. The V end was cut by 1 base, the J end by 6 bases, with 9 bases between. From germline, CDR1 is KGHSH and CDR2 LQKENI.

DNA of the CDR3: TGTGCCAGCAGCTTAGGCCCCGGGACAGGTGGATATGGCTACACCTTC. This translates into CASSLGPGTGGYGYTF. The chain recombines TRBV7-2 with TRBJ1-2, with 8 bases lining up with TRBD1. After removal of 1 base from V and 5 bases from J, the junction contained 9 bases not matched to a gene. This CDR3 is built from 16 residues. The germline gives CDR1 SGHTA, CDR2 FQGNSA.